This T cell receptor (beta chain) was found in a study of blood T cell repertoires in COVID-19. Across the whole study: T cells, B-cell-depleted T cells, or PBMCs supplied cDNA or gDNA.

Per the authors' pipeline: Estimation of nucleated cell counts was performed using reference gene primer amplification. Sequenced by immunoSEQ multiplex PCR; TCRdb stores in-frame clones only, minus some. The V and J calls and the clone size are those of that table, but D and trimming were determined from the DNA. Of a few hundred thousand clones listed, 88% were seen once; the top ten hold about 0.74%. The CDR3 has 14 amino acids. Between the trimmed V and J ends, which lost 6 bases and 0 bases, there was a span of 9 bases. Per the germline V gene, CDR1 is ENHRY and CDR2 is SYGVKD. The TCR sequence derives from a woman aged 25 to 45 with acute or convalescent COVID-19. J is TRBJ1-3 and V is TRBV10-3; D unresolved. The source material was peripheral blood. CDR3 in amino acids: CAISSGSSGNTIYF. CDR3 DNA sequence: TGTGCCATCAGCTCGGGAAGCTCTGGAAACACCATATATTTT.